Sequencing of this T cell receptor (beta chain) was carried out in a study of immune evolution from preneoplasia to lung adenocarcinoma. Method: immunoSEQ multiplex PCR; TCRdb's copy keeps in-frame clones and lacks some. The sample includes a few thousand clones, about 80% of them seen just once. Trimming left V 3 bases short and J 8 bases short, with 13 bases between. The CDR3 has 13 residues. The germline gives CDR1 WSHSY, CDR2 SAAADI. The chain has TRBV10-2 and TRBJ1-2; possibly TRBD1 for D (6 bases). This receptor was identified in a person between 65 and 79 years old with lung adenocarcinoma. Sample: FFPE minimally invasive lung adenocarcinoma tissue. The CDR3 DNA is TGCGCCAGCAGTGAACAGGGCCGGAAGGGCTACACCTTC. Amino acids: CASSEQGRKGYTF.